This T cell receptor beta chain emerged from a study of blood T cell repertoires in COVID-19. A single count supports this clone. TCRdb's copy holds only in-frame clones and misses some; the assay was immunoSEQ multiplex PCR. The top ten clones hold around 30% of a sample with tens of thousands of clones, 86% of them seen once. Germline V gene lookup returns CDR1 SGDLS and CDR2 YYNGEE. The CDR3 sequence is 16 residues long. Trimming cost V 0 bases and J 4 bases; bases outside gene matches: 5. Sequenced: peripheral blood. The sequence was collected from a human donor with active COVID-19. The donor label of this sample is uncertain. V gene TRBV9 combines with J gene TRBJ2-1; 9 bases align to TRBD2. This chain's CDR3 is CASSVDPSGVYNEQFF. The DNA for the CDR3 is TGTGCCAGCAGCGTAGATCCTAGCGGGGTTTACAATGAGCAGTTCTTC.